The rows below give T cell receptor beta chains drawn from one sample of a study of T-cell memory formation after mild COVID-19. TCRdb re-called the 5' RACE reads through MiXCR, storing one row per CDR3 protein. This sample has some 130,000 distinct CDR3 sequences, with roughly 15% found just once. Source material: PBMCs or a T cell subset sorted from them (not recorded which). The source of these receptors is an adult woman who had mild COVID-19 (a few samples of this study predate the infection). Cell type and time point are not known. Each CDR3 is given with its conserved first and last residue. D genes are given only for firm matches. Rows give clone size only sometimes, using once, few, many, or a class for an expanded clone.

CDR3nt: TGTGCCAGCAGATCCGGGACAGGTTACAATGAGCAGTTCTTC
CDR3aa: CASRSGTGYNEQFF
v_gene: TRBV7-9
j_gene: TRBJ2-1
d_gene: TRBD1
len: 14
abundance: few

CDR3nt: TGTGCCAGCTCACCGACTCGCGAGGTCACCGGGGAGCTGTTTTTT
CDR3aa: CASSPTREVTGELFF
v_gene: TRBV18
j_gene: TRBJ2-2
d_gene: NA
len: 15
abundance: NA

CDR3nt: TGTGCCAGCAGCTTAGGGACTTCCGCCGGGGAGCTGTTTTTT
CDR3aa: CASSLGTSAGELFF
v_gene: TRBV7-6
j_gene: TRBJ2-2
d_gene: NA
len: 14
abundance: few

CDR3nt: TGTGCCAGCATACTAGCGGGGGGCACAGATACGCAGTATTTT
CDR3aa: CASILAGGTDTQYF
v_gene: TRBV12-3/TRBV12-4
j_gene: TRBJ2-3
d_gene: TRBD2
len: 14
abundance: few

CDR3nt: TGTGCCAGCAGCCCGGGACAGGGGGACCTATTGGGTTCACCCCTCCACTTT
CDR3aa: CASSPGQGDLLGSPLHF
v_gene: TRBV12-3/TRBV12-4
j_gene: TRBJ1-6
d_gene: TRBD1
len: 17
abundance: many

CDR3nt: TGTGCCAGCAGTTTCCCTATCAGGGGGGAGGCCCTCCGGGGCAATCAGCCCCAGCATTTT
CDR3aa: CASSFPIRGEALRGNQPQHF
v_gene: TRBV28
j_gene: TRBJ1-5
d_gene: TRBD1
len: 20
abundance: NA

CDR3nt: TGTGCCAGCAGCAACTCTGAGAGCGGGGGCAACTCCTACGAGCAGTACTTC
CDR3aa: CASSNSESGGNSYEQYF
v_gene: TRBV9
j_gene: TRBJ2-7
d_gene: TRBD2
len: 17
abundance: once

CDR3nt: TGTGCCAGCTCGCAGAGCGAGAACAGGGCGGGACTCGGCTATGGCTACACCTTC
CDR3aa: CASSQSENRAGLGYGYTF
v_gene: TRBV18
j_gene: TRBJ1-2
d_gene: NA
len: 18
abundance: few

CDR3nt: TGTGCCACCAGCAGAGATTTCGGCGGTGAGGAAAAACTGTTTTTT
CDR3aa: CATSRDFGGEEKLFF
v_gene: TRBV15
j_gene: TRBJ1-4
d_gene: NA
len: 15
abundance: once

CDR3nt: TGTGCCAGCAGCCGGACAGGGGAAGGAACTGAAGCTTTCTTT
CDR3aa: CASSRTGEGTEAFF
v_gene: TRBV3-1
j_gene: TRBJ1-1
d_gene: TRBD1
len: 14
abundance: NA

CDR3nt: TGTGCCAGCAGCCTCCAGGAAGCGCGGGAGACCCAGTACTTC
CDR3aa: CASSLQEARETQYF
v_gene: TRBV12-3/TRBV12-4
j_gene: TRBJ2-5
d_gene: NA
len: 14
abundance: few

CDR3nt: TGTGCCAGCAGCTTAGCAAGGCAGGACAATGAGCAGTTCTTC
CDR3aa: CASSLARQDNEQFF
v_gene: TRBV7-6
j_gene: TRBJ2-1
d_gene: NA
len: 14
abundance: NA

CDR3nt: TGTGCCAGCAGCCCACCGGGACAGCCCAACACCGGGGAGCTGTTTTTT
CDR3aa: CASSPPGQPNTGELFF
v_gene: TRBV7-9
j_gene: TRBJ2-2
d_gene: TRBD1
len: 16
abundance: few

CDR3nt: TGTGCCAGCAGTCCCACCGGGGGGTCCTGGGAGCAGTACTTC
CDR3aa: CASSPTGGSWEQYF
v_gene: TRBV27
j_gene: TRBJ2-7
d_gene: TRBD2
len: 14
abundance: few

CDR3nt: TGCGCCAGCAGCTTTGGCCTCGGACACGATATGGATACGCAGTATTTT
CDR3aa: CASSFGLGHDMDTQYF
v_gene: TRBV5-1
j_gene: TRBJ2-3
d_gene: NA
len: 16
abundance: few

CDR3nt: TGTGCCAGCAGGCATGGACAGGGCACAGATACGCAGTATTTT
CDR3aa: CASRHGQGTDTQYF
v_gene: TRBV12-3/TRBV12-4
j_gene: TRBJ2-3
d_gene: TRBD1
len: 14
abundance: few

CDR3nt: TGTGCCATCAACTACCAGTCAGAGACCCAGTACTTC
CDR3aa: CAINYQSETQYF
v_gene: TRBV7-9
j_gene: TRBJ2-5
d_gene: NA
len: 12
abundance: NA

CDR3nt: TGTGCCAGCAGCTCCCGAGACCAGGGAGGCAATGAGCAGTTCTTC
CDR3aa: CASSSRDQGGNEQFF
v_gene: TRBV7-6
j_gene: TRBJ2-1
d_gene: NA
len: 15
abundance: NA

CDR3nt: TGTGCCAGCAGCCTCGGGACTAGCGGGAGGGCCGACTACAATGAGCAGTTCTTC
CDR3aa: CASSLGTSGRADYNEQFF
v_gene: TRBV7-9
j_gene: TRBJ2-1
d_gene: TRBD2
len: 18
abundance: NA

CDR3nt: TGTGCCAGCAGCGGAACCGCGGAGGGAACAGATACGCAGTATTTT
CDR3aa: CASSGTAEGTDTQYF
v_gene: TRBV5-4
j_gene: TRBJ2-3
d_gene: NA
len: 15
abundance: once

CDR3nt: TGTGCCAGCTGTATCGGGACATGGAGGGGCCAACCTGAAGCTTTCTTT
CDR3aa: CASCIGTWRGQPEAFF
v_gene: TRBV18
j_gene: TRBJ1-1
d_gene: NA
len: 16
abundance: few

CDR3nt: TGTGCCAGCAGCCGGACCCGATACGAGCAGTACTTC
CDR3aa: CASSRTRYEQYF
v_gene: TRBV3-1
j_gene: TRBJ2-7
d_gene: NA
len: 12
abundance: many

CDR3nt: TGTGCCAGCAGTTTTGGGACAGGGCCCTACGAGCAGTACTTC
CDR3aa: CASSFGTGPYEQYF
v_gene: TRBV27
j_gene: TRBJ2-7
d_gene: TRBD1
len: 14
abundance: NA

CDR3nt: TGCGCCAGCAGCGTTGGTAGAAACAATGAGCAGTTCTTC
CDR3aa: CASSVGRNNEQFF
v_gene: TRBV5-1
j_gene: TRBJ2-1
d_gene: NA
len: 13
abundance: NA

CDR3nt: TGTGCCAGTAGTATGGGTCATCCACGAGCTCGAGGCGAGCAGTACTTC
CDR3aa: CASSMGHPRARGEQYF
v_gene: TRBV19
j_gene: TRBJ2-7
d_gene: NA
len: 16
abundance: NA

CDR3nt: TGCGCCAGCAGCTCCGCATCCTACAATGAGCAGTTCTTC
CDR3aa: CASSSASYNEQFF
v_gene: TRBV5-1
j_gene: TRBJ2-1
d_gene: NA
len: 13
abundance: few

CDR3nt: TGTGCCAGCTCCACACTGCGCATTGGCTACGAGCAGTACTTC
CDR3aa: CASSTLRIGYEQYF
v_gene: TRBV12-3/TRBV12-4
j_gene: TRBJ2-7
d_gene: NA
len: 14
abundance: NA

CDR3nt: TGTGCCAGCAGTCCGCCCGATTCTAGCGGGCCCTCCTACGAGCAGTACTTC
CDR3aa: CASSPPDSSGPSYEQYF
v_gene: TRBV6-2/TRBV6-3
j_gene: TRBJ2-7
d_gene: TRBD2
len: 17
abundance: NA